This TCR beta chain is from a study of early T cells in non-severe SARS-CoV-2 infection. In the study overall: Chains stayed unpaired after sequencing of bulk RNA from unsorted whole blood. Study-wide results and limits: Using VDJdb, the matching emphasized anti-spike CD8 responses while missing private and CD4 specificities.

The CDR3 extends over 13 amino acids. Germline values: CDR1 MNHEY, CDR2 SVGEGT. The ends were cut back, 4 bases at V and 7 bases at J, with 14 bases in the middle. As to this clonotype: Its target is not known.

Individual cDNA molecules each received unique molecular identifiers attached to them. In TCRdb, the 5' RACE reads were re-called with MiXCR into one record per CDR3 protein. This table has about 38,000 distinct CDR3 sequences, 6.8% appearing once. The input for sequencing was whole blood, taken at baseline. This chain uses TRBV6-2 or TRBV6-3 with TRBJ2-7, with D unclear. The receptor was isolated from an adult who was a healthcare worker with PCR-confirmed SARS-CoV-2 infection or an uninfected control (not recorded which). CDR3 loop: CASSLLGPREQYF. In nucleotides, the CDR3 is TGTGCCAGCAGTTTACTGGGCCCAAGGGAGCAGTACTTC.